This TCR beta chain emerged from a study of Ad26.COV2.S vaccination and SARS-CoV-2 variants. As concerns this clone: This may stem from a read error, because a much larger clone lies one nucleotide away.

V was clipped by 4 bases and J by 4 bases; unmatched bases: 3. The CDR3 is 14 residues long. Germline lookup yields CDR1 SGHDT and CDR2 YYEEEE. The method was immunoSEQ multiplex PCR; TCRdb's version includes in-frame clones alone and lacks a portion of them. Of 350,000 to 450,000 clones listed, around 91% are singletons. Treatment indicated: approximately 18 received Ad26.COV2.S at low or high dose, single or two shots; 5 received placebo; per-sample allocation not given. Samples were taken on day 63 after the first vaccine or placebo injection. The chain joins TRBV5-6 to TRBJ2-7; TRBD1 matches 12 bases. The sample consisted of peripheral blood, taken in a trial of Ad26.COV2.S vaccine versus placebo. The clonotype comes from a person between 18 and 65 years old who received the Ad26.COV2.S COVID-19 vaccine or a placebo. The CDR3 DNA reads TGTGCCAGCAGCCGGGGACAGGGGGCTTACGAGCAGTACTTC. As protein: CASSRGQGAYEQYF.